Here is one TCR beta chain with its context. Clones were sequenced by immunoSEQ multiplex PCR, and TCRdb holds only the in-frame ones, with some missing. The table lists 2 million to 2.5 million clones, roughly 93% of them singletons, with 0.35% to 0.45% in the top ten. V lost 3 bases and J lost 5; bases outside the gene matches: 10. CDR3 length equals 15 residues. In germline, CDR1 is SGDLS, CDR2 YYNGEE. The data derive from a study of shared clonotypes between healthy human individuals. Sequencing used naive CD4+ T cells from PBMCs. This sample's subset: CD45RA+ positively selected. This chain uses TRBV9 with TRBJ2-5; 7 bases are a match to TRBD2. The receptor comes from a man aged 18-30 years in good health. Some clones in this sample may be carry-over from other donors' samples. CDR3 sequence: CASSEQSLAVETQYF. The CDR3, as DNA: TGTGCCAGCAGCGAACAAAGTCTAGCGGTGGAGACCCAGTACTTC.